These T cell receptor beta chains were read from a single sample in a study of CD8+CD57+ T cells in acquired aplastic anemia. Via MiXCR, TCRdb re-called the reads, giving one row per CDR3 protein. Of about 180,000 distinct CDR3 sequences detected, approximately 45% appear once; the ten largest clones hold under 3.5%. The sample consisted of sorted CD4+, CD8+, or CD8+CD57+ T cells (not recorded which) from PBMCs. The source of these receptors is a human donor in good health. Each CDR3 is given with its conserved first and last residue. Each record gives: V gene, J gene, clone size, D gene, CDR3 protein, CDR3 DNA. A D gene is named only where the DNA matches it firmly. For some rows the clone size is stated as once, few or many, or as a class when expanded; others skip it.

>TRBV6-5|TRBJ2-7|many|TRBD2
CASSYDNSGRTYEQYF
TGTGCCAGCAGTTATGATAATAGCGGGAGAACCTACGAGCAGTACTTC
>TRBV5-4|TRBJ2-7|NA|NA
CASSLAFTGKSYEQYF
TGTGCCAGCAGCTTGGCCTTTACCGGAAAAAGCTACGAGCAGTACTTC
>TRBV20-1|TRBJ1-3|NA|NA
CSAISGTDSGNTIYF
TGCAGTGCCATCTCCGGGACCGACTCTGGAAACACCATATATTTT
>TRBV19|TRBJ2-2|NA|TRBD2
CATAGVAGTGELFF
TGTGCCACCGCGGGAGTCGCGGGGACCGGGGAGCTGTTTTTT
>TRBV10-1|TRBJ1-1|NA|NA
CASSDGSAGDGAEAFF
TGCGCCAGCAGTGATGGATCGGCGGGGGACGGCGCTGAAGCTTTCTTT
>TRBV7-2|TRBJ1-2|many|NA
CASSQKTYGYTF
TGTGCCAGCAGCCAAAAAACCTATGGCTACACCTTC
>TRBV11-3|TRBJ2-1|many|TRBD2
CASSRLAGGTYNEQFF
TGTGCCAGCAGCCGACTAGCGGGAGGTACCTACAATGAGCAGTTCTTC
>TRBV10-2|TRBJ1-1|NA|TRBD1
CASRTGVNTEAFF
TGCGCCAGCAGGACAGGGGTGAACACTGAAGCTTTCTTT
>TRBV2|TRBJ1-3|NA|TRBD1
CASSLRQGGGNTIYF
TGTGCCAGCAGCCTAAGACAGGGTGGAGGAAACACCATATATTTT
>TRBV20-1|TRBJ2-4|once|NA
CSARDLGPSGTNIQYF
TGCAGTGCTAGAGATCTTGGCCCGAGTGGGACTAACATTCAGTACTTC
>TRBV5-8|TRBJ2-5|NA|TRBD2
CASSPWAGGTQETQYF
TGTGCCAGCAGCCCGTGGGCGGGGGGCACACAAGAGACCCAGTACTTC
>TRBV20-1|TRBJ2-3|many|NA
CSGRGASDTQYF
TGCAGTGGGCGGGGAGCTTCAGATACGCAGTATTTT
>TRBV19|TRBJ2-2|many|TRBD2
CASSMNAIAGPNTGELFF
TGTGCCAGTAGTATGAATGCTATAGCGGGACCGAACACCGGGGAGCTGTTTTTT
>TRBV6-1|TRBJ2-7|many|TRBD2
CAIGGLAGSDEQYF
TGTGCCATTGGCGGACTAGCGGGATCGGACGAGCAGTACTTC
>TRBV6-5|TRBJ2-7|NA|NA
CASRGHEQYF
TGTGCCAGCAGGGGACACGAGCAGTACTTC
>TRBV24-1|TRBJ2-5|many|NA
CATSDPPGGGALEETQYF
TGTGCCACCAGTGACCCACCAGGGGGGGGCGCCCTCGAAGAGACCCAGTACTTC
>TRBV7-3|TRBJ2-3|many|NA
CASSLKVTDTQYF
TGTGCCAGCAGCTTAAAGGTCACAGATACGCAGTATTTT
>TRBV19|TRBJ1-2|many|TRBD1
CASSTDRGDYGYTF
TGTGCCAGTAGTACGGACAGGGGAGACTATGGCTACACCTTC
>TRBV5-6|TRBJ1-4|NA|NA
CASSLGENEKLFF
TGTGCCAGCAGCTTGGGCGAGAATGAAAAACTGTTTTTT
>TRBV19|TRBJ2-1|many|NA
CASSTLLGATFYNEQFF
TGTGCCAGTAGTACTTTGCTTGGGGCGACCTTCTACAATGAGCAGTTCTTC
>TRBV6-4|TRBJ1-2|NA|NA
CANRTDYGYTF
TGTGCCAACCGGACAGACTATGGCTACACCTTC
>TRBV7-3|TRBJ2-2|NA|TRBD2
CASSIWLAGGAGELFF
TGTGCCAGTAGTATATGGCTAGCGGGAGGGGCCGGGGAGCTGTTTTTT
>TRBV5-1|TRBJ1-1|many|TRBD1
CASSPGQGARAFF
TGCGCCAGCAGCCCAGGACAGGGGGCGAGAGCTTTCTTT
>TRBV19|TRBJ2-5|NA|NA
CASATGRQETQYF
TGTGCCAGTGCGACGGGGAGACAAGAGACCCAGTACTTC
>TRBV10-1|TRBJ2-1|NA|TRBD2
CASSESRASGRNEQFF
TGCGCCAGCAGTGAGTCGCGGGCTAGCGGGAGGAACGAGCAGTTCTTC
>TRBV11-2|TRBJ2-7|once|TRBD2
CASSLVAGTEQYF
TGCGCCAGCAGCTTGGTAGCGGGAACCGAGCAGTACTTC
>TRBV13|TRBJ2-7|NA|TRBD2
CASSLGSPSGRPNYEQYF
TGTGCCAGCAGCTTAGGGTCCCCTAGCGGGAGACCCAACTACGAGCAGTACTTC
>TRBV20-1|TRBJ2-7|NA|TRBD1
CSAPVGGVYEQYF
TGCAGTGCTCCCGTAGGGGGCGTCTACGAGCAGTACTTC
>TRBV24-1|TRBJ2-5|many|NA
CATSQTYQETQYF
TGTGCCACCAGTCAGACCTACCAAGAGACCCAGTACTTC
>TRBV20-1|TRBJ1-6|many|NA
CSASITQGNNSPLHF
TGCAGTGCTAGTATAACCCAGGGCAATAATTCACCCCTCCACTTT
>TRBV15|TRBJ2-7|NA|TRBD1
CATSRGQGPYEQYF
TGTGCCACCAGCAGAGGACAGGGTCCCTACGAGCAGTACTTC
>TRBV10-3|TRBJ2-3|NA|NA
CAISEGLAPDTQYF
TGTGCCATCAGTGAAGGGCTAGCCCCAGATACGCAGTATTTT
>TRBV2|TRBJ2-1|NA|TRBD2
CASSEFSGVYNEQFF
TGTGCCAGCAGTGAATTTAGCGGGGTCTACAATGAGCAGTTCTTC
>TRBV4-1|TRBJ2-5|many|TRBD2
CASSRTSGNQETQYF
TGCGCCAGCAGCCGGACTAGCGGCAACCAAGAGACCCAGTACTTC
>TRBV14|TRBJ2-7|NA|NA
CALAGYEQYF
TGTGCATTGGCCGGGTACGAGCAGTACTTC
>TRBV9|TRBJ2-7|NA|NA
CASSVTTGHEQYF
TGTGCCAGCAGCGTAACGACAGGCCACGAGCAGTACTTC
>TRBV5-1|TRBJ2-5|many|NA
CASSLVQGQKTQYF
TGCGCCAGCAGCTTGGTACAGGGCCAGAAGACCCAGTACTTC
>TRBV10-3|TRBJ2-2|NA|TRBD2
CAISELAANTGELFF
TGTGCCATCAGTGAACTAGCGGCGAACACCGGGGAGCTGTTTTTT
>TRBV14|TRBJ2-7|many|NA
CASSQDLRRSYEQYF
TGTGCCAGCAGCCAAGATCTGAGGCGCTCCTACGAGCAGTACTTC
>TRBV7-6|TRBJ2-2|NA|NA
CASSPLAGTTGELFF
TGTGCCAGCAGCCCCCTCGCCGGCACCACCGGGGAGCTGTTTTTT
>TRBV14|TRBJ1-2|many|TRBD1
CASSQVGTGLYGYTF
TGTGCCAGCAGCCAAGTCGGGACAGGACTCTATGGCTACACCTTC